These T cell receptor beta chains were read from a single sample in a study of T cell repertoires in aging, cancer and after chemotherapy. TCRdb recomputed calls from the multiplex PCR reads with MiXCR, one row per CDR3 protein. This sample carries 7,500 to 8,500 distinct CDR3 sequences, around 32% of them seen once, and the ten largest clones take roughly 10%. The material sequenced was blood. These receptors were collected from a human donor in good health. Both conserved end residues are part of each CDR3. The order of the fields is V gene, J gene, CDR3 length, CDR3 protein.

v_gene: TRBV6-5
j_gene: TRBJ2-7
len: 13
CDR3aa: CASKGQGWYEQYF

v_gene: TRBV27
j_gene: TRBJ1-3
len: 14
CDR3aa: CASSSDRSGNTIYF

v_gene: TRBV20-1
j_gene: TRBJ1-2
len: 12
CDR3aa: CSATDENYGYTF

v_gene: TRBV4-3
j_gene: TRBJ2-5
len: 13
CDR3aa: CASCQSLGETQYF

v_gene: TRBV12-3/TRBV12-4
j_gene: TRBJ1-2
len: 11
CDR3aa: CASSYGGGYTF

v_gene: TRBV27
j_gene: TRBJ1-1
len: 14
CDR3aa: CASRTQGADTEAFF

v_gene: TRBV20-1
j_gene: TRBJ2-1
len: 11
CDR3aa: CSARWGDEQFF

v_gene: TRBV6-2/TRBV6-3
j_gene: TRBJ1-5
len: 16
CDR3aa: CASSPNRGISNQPQHF

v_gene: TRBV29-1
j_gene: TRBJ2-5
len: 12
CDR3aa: CSVADSQETQYF

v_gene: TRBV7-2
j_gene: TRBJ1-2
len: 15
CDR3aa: CASNRYGAGNYGYTF

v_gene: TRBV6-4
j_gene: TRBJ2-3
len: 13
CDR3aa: CASRGSGTDTQYF

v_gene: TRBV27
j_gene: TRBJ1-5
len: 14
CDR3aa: CASSPSRGYQPQHF

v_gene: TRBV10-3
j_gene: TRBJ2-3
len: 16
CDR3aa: CAISDRSSSSTDTQYF

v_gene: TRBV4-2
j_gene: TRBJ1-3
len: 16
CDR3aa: CASSQHGTGVGNTIYF

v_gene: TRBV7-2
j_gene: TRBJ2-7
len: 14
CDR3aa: CASSPRTQFYEQYF

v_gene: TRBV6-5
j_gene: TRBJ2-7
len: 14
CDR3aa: CASRQGVDSYEQYF

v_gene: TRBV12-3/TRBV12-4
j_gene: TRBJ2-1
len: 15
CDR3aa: CASSPTSGPYNEQFF

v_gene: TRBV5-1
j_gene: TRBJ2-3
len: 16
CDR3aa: CASSLGLAGETDTQYF

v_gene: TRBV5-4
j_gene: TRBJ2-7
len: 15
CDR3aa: CASSLWTGVPYEQYF

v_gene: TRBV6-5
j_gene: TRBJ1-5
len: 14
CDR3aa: CAGDSANSNQPQHF

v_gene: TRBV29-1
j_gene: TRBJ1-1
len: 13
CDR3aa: CSVALALNTEAFF

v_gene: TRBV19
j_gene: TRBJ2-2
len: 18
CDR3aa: CASSMGQGRGLNTGELFF

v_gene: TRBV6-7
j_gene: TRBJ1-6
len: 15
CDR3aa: CASSYSAGLSSPLHF

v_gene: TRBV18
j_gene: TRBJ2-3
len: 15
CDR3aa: CASSTLAGGTDTQYF

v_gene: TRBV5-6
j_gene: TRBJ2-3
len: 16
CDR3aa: CASSPRTSGATDTQYF

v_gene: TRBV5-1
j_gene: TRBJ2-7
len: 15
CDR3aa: CASSWDGTRTYEQYF

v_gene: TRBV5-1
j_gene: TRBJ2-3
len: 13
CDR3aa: CTSSPGGTDTQYF

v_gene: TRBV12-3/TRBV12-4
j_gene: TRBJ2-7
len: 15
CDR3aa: CASSLMGQGAYEQYF

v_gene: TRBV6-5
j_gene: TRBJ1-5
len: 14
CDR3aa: CASSQGQSYQPQHF

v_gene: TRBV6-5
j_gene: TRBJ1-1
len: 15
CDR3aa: CASSEAPGLNTEAFF

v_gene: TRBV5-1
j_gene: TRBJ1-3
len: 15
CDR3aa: CASSSQEATGNTIYF

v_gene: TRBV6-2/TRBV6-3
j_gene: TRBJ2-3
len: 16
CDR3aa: CASRPLGGGRADTQYF

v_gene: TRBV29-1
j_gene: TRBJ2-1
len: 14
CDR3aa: CSVERDSSYNEQFF

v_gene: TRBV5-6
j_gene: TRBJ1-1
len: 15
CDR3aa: CASSQVQGGNTEAFF

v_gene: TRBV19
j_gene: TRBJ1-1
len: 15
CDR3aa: CASSTDRRANTEAFF

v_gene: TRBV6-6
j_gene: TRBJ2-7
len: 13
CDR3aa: CASSYQRIGEQYF

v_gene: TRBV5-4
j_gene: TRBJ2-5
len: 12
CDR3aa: CASSSIQETQYF

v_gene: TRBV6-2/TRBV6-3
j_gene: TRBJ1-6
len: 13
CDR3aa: CASSPGRNSPLHF

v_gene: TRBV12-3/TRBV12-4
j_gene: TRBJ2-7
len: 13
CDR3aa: CASSSGAYYEQYF

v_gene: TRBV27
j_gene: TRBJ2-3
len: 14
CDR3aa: CASSAGQGPDTQYF

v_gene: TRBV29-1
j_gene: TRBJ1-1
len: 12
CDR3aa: CSVGTANTEAFF

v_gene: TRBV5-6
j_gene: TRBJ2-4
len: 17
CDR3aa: CASSSPGLRIAKNIQYF

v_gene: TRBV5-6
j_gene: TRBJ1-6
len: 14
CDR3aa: CASSLGSGNSPLHF